This TCR beta chain was recorded in a study of blood T cell repertoires in COVID-19. Overall study context: From the United States, Italy and Spain came samples of acute and convalescent COVID-19. From T cells, B-cell-depleted T cells, or PBMCs came the material, which was cDNA or gDNA.

V was clipped by 4 bases and J by 3 bases, with 10 bases between them. This CDR3 has 14 amino acids. Per germline, CDR1 MGHDK and CDR2 SYGVNS. As originally analysed: Reference gene primer amplification yielded estimated nucleated cell counts. Sequencing used immunoSEQ multiplex PCR; TCRdb keeps in-frame clones, though not all of them. V, J and clone size were drawn from that table, and D and trimming were deduced from the DNA. The data contain over 80,000 clones, 80% to 90% of them seen just once; the ten biggest clones take up approximately 15%. This sequence was found in a woman aged 55-69 years with acute or convalescent COVID-19. The chain is built from TRBV25-1 and TRBJ1-5, with D unresolved. Material for sequencing was peripheral blood. As DNA, the CDR3 is TGTGCCAGCAGTGGCCTAGGCCTCAATCAGCCCCAGCATTTT. As protein: CASSGLGLNQPQHF.